This T cell receptor (beta chain) was identified during a study of regulatory T cells in long-lasting Graves disease listed by TCRdb under 2021. For the wider study: Persistent Graves' disease was defined as antithyroid drug treatment for over 5 years with persistently positive TSH receptor autoantibodies. The study was registered as a clinical trial and conducted in China. A total of roughly 35 samples were covered by TCR sequencing, comprising approximately 13 persistent and around 20 newly diagnosed Graves' disease patients. Antithyroid drugs had been taken for ten to twelve years on average by persistent Graves' disease patients in the clinical cohort. Persistent Graves' disease patients were compared with newly diagnosed Graves' disease patients by peripheral blood TCR sequencing and RNA sequencing.

The sample holds a few counts of this clonotype. Its binding antigen is unknown. Per-base quality was not reported, and no clone a single base away is much larger than it. The time point label, read with the paper, signifies: persistent/refractory GD, antithyroid drugs over 5 years with positive TRAb. RNA was extracted from PBMCs in TRIzol for both TCR sequencing and RNA sequencing. The diagnosis of Graves' disease followed American Thyroid Association guidelines. The patients came from an endocrinology department in Xi'an, China. Each patient gave about 8.1 milliliters of peripheral blood, collected in an EDTA anticoagulant tube. Ficoll Paque Plus density gradient separation was used to isolate PBMCs, and no further T cell sorting was performed. RNA quality was checked with an Agilent 2100 Bioanalyzer and agarose gel, and concentration with a NanoDrop 2000. CDR1 and CDR2, per the germline V gene (reference sequence), are GTSNPN and SVGIG. The CDR3 starts with the cysteine, ends with the phenylalanine, and has 13 residues. The kept DNA is CDR3 alone, 39 bases in frame from the first base. V is pared back by 4 bases and J by 5 bases, with 14 bases lying between the germline termini.

Receptor libraries were prepared by multiplex PCR. Instrument on record: Illumina HiSeq 4000. iRepertoire HTBI primers and Arm-PCR amplification of CDR3 regions were used to construct TCR beta libraries. Before sequencing, the PCR products went through gel purification. Processing in the source paper ran as follows. Across samples, 62 TRBV and roughly 13 TRBJ segments were identified and used for gene usage analysis of CDR3 amino acid clonotypes. COPE and FqMerger were used to merge the filtered high-quality paired reads into contigs. BLAST was used to align contigs to the IMGT TRBV, TRBD and TRBJ reference genes, and CDR3 was defined following IMGT. Clonotypes above 0.1% frequency were classified as highly expanded clones. Shannon entropy was used to measure repertoire diversity, and the Gini coefficient was used to measure V-J evenness. A clonotype found in more than one individual was treated as public. TCRdb passed the public sequencing reads through fastp at Q25 and MiXCR, retaining productive beta sequences. Rows with one shared CDR3 protein collapse into an entry with the most common genes and DNA. The V and J calls reflect TCRdb's pipeline rather than the authors' work. The sample profile shows roughly 450,000 distinct CDR3 sequences; 20% to 25% of them were found once. The ten largest clones take up around 13% of the sample.

Summary of the overall study and its limitations: Sequencing and analysis were limited to the TCR beta chain. Preferential use of TRBV28, TRBJ1-2 and TRBJ2-5 was observed in persistent disease, whereas TRBV20-1 and TRBJ2-1 were favored in newly diagnosed disease. The authors acknowledged the small sample size as a limitation that may reduce accuracy. A larger number of public clonotypes was shared among persistent patients (more than 2,500) than among newly diagnosed patients (around 880). Lower TCR Shannon entropy and fewer highly expanded clones were observed in persistent Graves' disease patients than in newly diagnosed patients, which suggested clonal expansion. Because the primary lesion, thyroid tissue, could not be accessed, the study looked at peripheral blood alone.

This receptor chain uses TRBV30 and TRBJ1-1; 5 matching bases give a weak D call of TRBD1. The specimen comprised peripheral blood mononuclear cells (PBMCs), sampled when the disease was refractory, from a patient treated with antithyroid drugs. The receptor was isolated from a female donor with Graves disease. The base sequence is TGTGCCTGGATCAGGGCAGGGAGGACTGAAGCTTTCTTT. This is translated as CAWIRAGRTEAFF.